These T cell receptor beta chains were read from a single sample in a study of cytomegalovirus exposure and HLA in healthy donors. Clones were sequenced by immunoSEQ multiplex PCR, and TCRdb holds only the in-frame ones, with some missing. The sample has some 260,000 clones, about nine tenths seen once. The sequenced material came from PBMCs. Source of these receptors: a young woman in good health and CMV-seronegative. The CDR3 runs from the conserved cysteine through the conserved F or W. D genes are given only for firm matches. Size tells how often a clone was seen (once, few, many) or the class of an expanded clone, and some rows leave it out.

size: NA
V: TRBV9
J: TRBJ2-1
D: TRBD2
CDR3: CASSPWTSGRADEQFF
DNA: TGTGCCAGCAGCCCCTGGACTAGCGGGAGGGCCGATGAGCAGTTCTTC

size: NA
V: TRBV27
J: TRBJ1-1
D: NA
CDR3: CASRGLSTEAFF
DNA: TGTGCCAGCAGGGGGCTGAGCACTGAAGCTTTCTTT

size: NA
V: TRBV6-1
J: TRBJ2-3
D: NA
CDR3: CASSLTSTDTQYF
DNA: TGTGCCAGCAGCCTGACTAGCACAGATACGCAGTATTTT

size: NA
V: TRBV9
J: TRBJ1-5
D: TRBD1
CDR3: CASSTGGLNQPQHF
DNA: TGTGCCAGCAGCACAGGGGGTCTCAATCAGCCCCAGCATTTT

size: NA
V: TRBV7-8
J: TRBJ2-7
D: TRBD1
CDR3: CASSKGQGVYYEQYF
DNA: TGTGCCAGCAGCAAGGGACAGGGGGTATACTACGAGCAGTACTTC

size: NA
V: TRBV2
J: TRBJ2-1
D: TRBD2
CDR3: CASSRLAGVGYNEQFF
DNA: TGTGCCAGCAGCCGACTAGCGGGAGTGGGGTACAATGAGCAGTTCTTC

size: NA
V: TRBV27
J: TRBJ2-1
D: TRBD2
CDR3: CASSPTTPSGNSYNEQFF
DNA: TGTGCCAGCAGTCCAACCACCCCTAGCGGGAACTCCTACAATGAGCAGTTCTTC

size: NA
V: TRBV19
J: TRBJ1-2
D: NA
CDR3: CASSIPTGLYGYTF
DNA: TGTGCCAGTAGTATACCCACAGGCCTATATGGCTACACCTTC

size: NA
V: TRBV4-3
J: TRBJ1-2
D: NA
CDR3: CASSQDTVLKYGYTF
DNA: TGCGCCAGCAGCCAAGATACAGTTTTGAAATATGGCTACACCTTC

size: few
V: TRBV28
J: TRBJ2-5
D: TRBD1
CDR3: CASSSTGDRRETQYF
DNA: TGTGCCAGCAGTTCCACAGGGGACCGGCGGGAGACCCAGTACTTC

size: NA
V: TRBV9
J: TRBJ1-1
D: TRBD1
CDR3: CASSGGTGPEAFF
DNA: TGTGCCAGCAGCGGAGGGACAGGACCTGAAGCTTTCTTT

size: NA
V: TRBV4-2
J: TRBJ1-3
D: TRBD1
CDR3: CASTISGTANSGNTIYF
DNA: TGTGCCAGCACAATATCCGGGACAGCAAACTCTGGAAACACCATATATTTT

size: NA
V: TRBV15
J: TRBJ2-5
D: TRBD2
CDR3: CATSWSGSEETQYF
DNA: TGTGCCACCAGCTGGAGCGGGAGTGAAGAGACCCAGTACTTC

size: NA
V: TRBV25-1
J: TRBJ2-2
D: TRBD1
CDR3: CASSAPGQGNTGELFF
DNA: TGTGCCAGCAGTGCCCCGGGACAGGGGAACACCGGGGAGCTGTTTTTT

size: NA
V: TRBV7-9
J: TRBJ2-1
D: NA
CDR3: CASSLAPKSPYNEQFF
DNA: TGTGCCAGCAGCTTGGCCCCAAAGTCCCCTTACAATGAGCAGTTCTTC

size: NA
V: TRBV6-5
J: TRBJ1-2
D: NA
CDR3: CASSPGRVIGYTF
DNA: TGTGCCAGCAGTCCCGGGAGAGTTATTGGCTACACCTTC

size: once
V: TRBV27
J: TRBJ2-3
D: TRBD1
CDR3: CASRINRRDRDTDTQYF
DNA: TGTGCCAGCAGGATCAACCGCCGGGACAGAGACACAGATACGCAGTATTTT

size: NA
V: TRBV15
J: TRBJ1-5
D: NA
CDR3: CATSRGDNQPQHF
DNA: TGTGCCACCAGCAGAGGAGACAACCAGCCCCAGCATTTT

size: NA
V: TRBV4-3
J: TRBJ1-5
D: NA
CDR3: CASSQDRRSNQPQHF
DNA: TGCGCCAGCAGCCAAGATAGACGGAGCAATCAGCCCCAGCATTTT

size: NA
V: TRBV11-3
J: TRBJ1-1
D: TRBD1
CDR3: CASSTDRGSKAFF
DNA: TGTGCCAGCAGCACTGACAGGGGTTCGAAAGCTTTCTTT

size: NA
V: TRBV7-2
J: TRBJ2-5
D: TRBD2
CDR3: CASSPAAGGGETQYF
DNA: TGTGCCAGCAGCCCCGCAGCGGGAGGTGGAGAGACCCAGTACTTC

size: NA
V: TRBV7-6
J: TRBJ2-3
D: NA
CDR3: CASSSDTWTQYF
DNA: TGTGCCAGCAGCTCCGACACCTGGACGCAGTATTTT

size: NA
V: TRBV5-1
J: TRBJ2-1
D: NA
CDR3: CASSLGGSSYNEQFF
DNA: TGCGCCAGCAGCTTGGGGGGGAGCTCCTACAATGAGCAGTTCTTC

size: NA
V: TRBV9
J: TRBJ1-1
D: NA
CDR3: CASSLGRGTEAFF
DNA: TGTGCCAGCAGCTTAGGGCGGGGGACTGAAGCTTTCTTT

size: NA
V: TRBV6-4
J: TRBJ2-1
D: NA
CDR3: CASSEGRTNLQFF
DNA: TGTGCCAGCAGCGAGGGACGAACCAACCTTCAGTTCTTC

size: NA
V: TRBV10-3
J: TRBJ2-7
D: NA
CDR3: CAIFKEQSYEQYF
DNA: TGTGCCATCTTCAAGGAGCAGTCCTACGAGCAGTACTTC

size: NA
V: TRBV6-4
J: TRBJ2-1
D: NA
CDR3: CASTSGVGEQFF
DNA: TGTGCCAGCACCTCGGGGGTCGGTGAGCAGTTCTTC

size: once
V: TRBV11-3
J: TRBJ2-1
D: NA
CDR3: CASSFSGYSVQFF
DNA: TGTGCCAGCAGCTTTTCCGGTTATAGCGTGCAGTTCTTC

size: NA
V: TRBV6-5
J: TRBJ2-4
D: NA
CDR3: CASSPTGPIQYF
DNA: TGTGCCAGCAGTCCAACGGGGCCCATTCAGTACTTC

size: NA
V: TRBV25-1
J: TRBJ2-2
D: NA
CDR3: CASSDKGRGTGELFF
DNA: TGTGCCAGCAGTGACAAAGGGCGAGGGACCGGGGAGCTGTTTTTT

size: NA
V: TRBV29-1
J: TRBJ2-1
D: NA
CDR3: CSVVRGVYNEQFF
DNA: TGCAGCGTGGTCCGAGGAGTCTACAATGAGCAGTTCTTC

size: NA
V: TRBV5-6
J: TRBJ2-7
D: NA
CDR3: CASSFDRTYEQYF
DNA: TGTGCCAGCAGCTTCGACCGTACCTACGAGCAGTACTTC

size: NA
V: TRBV29-1
J: TRBJ2-3
D: TRBD2
CDR3: CSVDEGYSGSTDTQYF
DNA: TGCAGCGTTGATGAGGGGTATAGCGGGAGCACAGATACGCAGTATTTT

size: NA
V: TRBV13
J: TRBJ2-3
D: NA
CDR3: CASSLYERTDTQYF
DNA: TGTGCCAGCAGCTTGTACGAGAGGACAGATACGCAGTATTTT

size: NA
V: TRBV11-2
J: TRBJ2-5
D: TRBD1
CDR3: CASSDRDRGAGETQYF
DNA: TGTGCCAGCAGCGACCGGGACAGGGGGGCCGGTGAGACCCAGTACTTC

size: NA
V: TRBV5-4
J: TRBJ2-7
D: TRBD1
CDR3: CASSSMGQLTYEQYF
DNA: TGTGCCAGCAGCTCGATGGGACAGCTTACCTACGAGCAGTACTTC